Below, 27 T cell receptor beta chains from the same sample are listed, as sequenced in a study of control samples from healthy donors and cancer patients. Assay used: immunoSEQ multiplex PCR; TCRdb lists only in-frame clones, some missing. The table lists approximately 100,000 clones, around 88% of them singletons. Sequencing used blood. All receptors come from a man aged 30-40 years in good health.

This chain joins TRBV5-1 and TRBJ2-3, with D possibly matching TRBD1 (5 bases). CDR1 is SGHRS, CDR2 YFSETQ, per germline. V dropped 4 bases and J dropped 1 base, with 13 bases sitting between them. The CDR3 is 15 amino acids. The CDR3 spells CASSDKTDGTDTQYF. In DNA, the CDR3 is TGCGCCAGCAGCGATAAGACAGATGGCACAGATACGCAGTATTTT.

The chain uses TRBV3-1 (or the pseudogene TRBV3-2) and TRBJ1-5; 9 positions match TRBD1. Germline loops: CDR1 LGHDT, CDR2 YNNKEL (reference sequence). V gave up 0 bases and J gave up 3 bases; unmatched junction bases: 3. This CDR3 comprises 16 residues. The CDR3 DNA sequence: TGTGCCAGCAGCCAAGAGGGACAGGGAAACAATCAGCCCCAGCATTTT. Protein: CASSQEGQGNNQPQHF.

V usage is TRBV3-1 (or the pseudogene TRBV3-2) and J usage is TRBJ1-1; D may be TRBD1 (5 bases). The CDR3 contains 14 residues. In germline, CDR1 is LGHDT, CDR2 YNNKEL (reference sequence). V lost 1 base and J lost 7, with 13 bases in between. CDR3 coding DNA: TGTGCCAGCAGCCAAGGGCCAACAGGAGATGAAGCTTTCTTT. This sequence encodes CASSQGPTGDEAFF.

The chain uses TRBV7-9 and TRBJ2-5; TRBD2 matches at 10 bases. CDR1 and CDR2 (germline): SEHNR, FQNEAQ (reference sequence). The length of the CDR3 is 14 residues. Trimming cost V 5 bases and J 2 bases; bases outside gene matches: 2. This chain's CDR3 is CASSPSGGQETQYF. CDR3 nucleotides: TGTGCCAGCAGCCCTAGCGGGGGACAAGAGACCCAGTACTTC. Complete variable domain (other parts from reference TRBV7-9 and TRBJ2-5): DTGVSQNPRHKITKRGQNVTFRCDPISEHNRLYWYRQTLGQGPEFLTYFQNEAQLEKSRLLSDRFSAERPKGSFSTLEIQRTEQGDSAMYLCASSPSGGQETQYFGPGTRLLVL.

This clone has a handful of counts. This sequence joins TRBV6-2 or TRBV6-3 and TRBJ1-2; the D is unclear. Deletions cut 6 bases from V and 4 bases from J, with 15 bases between. Germline assignment: CDR1 MNHEY and CDR2 SVGEGT. The CDR3 length is 14 residues. CDR3 in DNA: TGTGCCAGCAGGCCTTGGGGAGCCGGCTATGGCTACACCTTC. Translated, it gives CASRPWGAGYGYTF.

This rearrangement joins TRBV5-4 to TRBJ1-1, with D possibly being TRBD1 (5 bases). The germline V gene encodes CDR1 SGHNT and CDR2 YYREEE (reference sequence). The CDR3 is 14 amino acids. V was cut by 4 bases and J by 3 bases, with 13 bases left in between. Here the CDR3 DNA reads TGTGCCAGCAGCCGGGGGGGAGGGGACACTGAAGCTTTCTTT. Translated, it gives CASSRGGGDTEAFF.

V is TRBV5-1 and J is TRBJ1-3; D remains ambiguous. Germline-derived CDR1 and CDR2 are SGHRS and YFSETQ. The ends were cut back, 3 bases at V and 2 bases at J, with 24 bases in the middle. This CDR3 has 19 residues. Written as DNA, the CDR3 is TGCGCCAGCAGCTCGGACCCCCACACCACATCTTTAACTGGAAACACCATATATTTT. As protein: CASSSDPHTTSLTGNTIYF.

In this sample, this clone turned up a few times. This chain connects TRBV12-3 or TRBV12-4 to TRBJ2-5, with 7 nucleotides matching TRBD1. The CDR3 is 13 residues long. The V gene end was trimmed by 5 bases and the J gene end by 2 bases; junction bases not matched to a gene: 2. This chain's CDR3 is CASSMGQQETQYF. The CDR3 nucleotides read TGTGCCAGCAGTATGGGACAGCAAGAGACCCAGTACTTC.

The chain is built from TRBV11-3 and TRBJ1-5; D unresolved. The CDR3 is made up of 13 amino acids. The germline V gene encodes CDR1 SGHNT and CDR2 YENEEA. Trimming stripped 1 base from V and 3 bases from J, with 4 bases between. The CDR3 DNA follows: TGTGCCAGCAGCTTAGGGTCCAATCAGCCCCAGCATTTT. Amino acids: CASSLGSNQPQHF.

V and J are TRBV6-4 and TRBJ1-2; D call uncertain. Germline loops: CDR1 MRHNA, CDR2 SNTAGT. Deletions cut 5 bases from V and 8 bases from J, with 9 bases between. The CDR3 has 11 amino acids. CDR3 bases: TGTGCCAGCAGTTTCAATGGGGGCTACACCTTC. Protein: CASSFNGGYTF.

The V call is TRBV18, the J call TRBJ1-1; D unclear. Germline-derived CDR1 and CDR2 are KGHSH and LQKENI. The CDR3 length is 16 residues. V was shortened by 2 bases and J by 4 bases, with 17 bases between the two germline ends. CDR3 nucleotides: TGTGCCAGCTCACCAGCGCTGTCGCATCCGTTCACTGAAGCTTTCTTT. It yields the protein CASSPALSHPFTEAFF.

This rearrangement joins TRBV19 to TRBJ1-5; perhaps TRBD1 as D (6 bases). V dropped 7 bases and J dropped 0 bases, with 19 bases sitting between them. This CDR3 has 17 amino acids. Germline loops: CDR1 LNHDA, CDR2 SQIVND (reference sequence). The DNA for the CDR3 is TGTGCCAGTACCAACCGGGGGCAGACTAATAGCAATCAGCCCCAGCATTTT. Residues: CASTNRGQTNSNQPQHF.

The chain uses TRBV10-3 and TRBJ1-2; tentatively, D is TRBD1 (5 bases). This CDR3 comprises 13 residues. Germline values: CDR1 ENHRY, CDR2 SYGVKD. V lost 7 bases, J lost 3 bases, and 12 bases lay in between. CDR3 sequence (DNA): TGTGCCATCACTCAGGGCTCCCACTATGGCTACACCTTC. It translates to CAITQGSHYGYTF.

This rearrangement joins TRBV3-1 (or the pseudogene TRBV3-2) to TRBJ2-5; a possible D gene is TRBD1 (5 bases). V dropped 5 bases and J dropped 5 bases, with 18 bases sitting between them. The germline CDR1 and CDR2 sequences are LGHDT and YNNKEL (reference sequence). CDR3 size: 15 residues. The CDR3 DNA follows: TGTGCCAGCAGCAAAACATCGCAGGGATGGGAGACCCAGTACTTC. It specifies CASSKTSQGWETQYF.

This chain uses TRBV5-1 with TRBJ2-1; D possibly corresponds to TRBD2 (6 bases). V dropped 4 bases and J dropped 0 bases, with 14 bases sitting between them. Germline V lookup: CDR1 SGHRS, CDR2 YFSETQ. The CDR3 consists of 16 residues. The CDR3: CASSQGGARSYNEQFF. CDR3 in DNA: TGCGCCAGCAGCCAGGGCGGGGCCCGCTCCTACAATGAGCAGTTCTTC.

The chain joins TRBV7-2 to TRBJ2-7; D possibly corresponds to TRBD2 (5 bases). The germline V gene encodes CDR1 SGHTA and CDR2 FQGNSA. Deletions cut 7 bases from V and 4 bases from J, with 11 bases between. The CDR3 has 12 residues. CDR3 loop: CASTRGSYEQYF. The CDR3 DNA reads as TGTGCCAGCACGCGAGGGTCTTACGAGCAGTACTTC.

The chain combines TRBV15 with TRBJ2-7; D unresolved. The length of the CDR3 is 14 residues. The V gene's germline CDR1 is LNHNV and CDR2 YYDKDF (reference sequence). Trimming left V 3 bases short and J 7 bases short, with 16 bases between. CDR3 sequence (DNA): TGTGCCACCAGCAGGGGAAGCGAAAGACGGGAGCAGTACTTC. This encodes CATSRGSERREQYF.

This clone came up a few times. V gene TRBV27 combines with J gene TRBJ2-2; D unclear. Germline values: CDR1 MNHEY, CDR2 SMNVEV (reference sequence). The CDR3 consists of 16 residues. Trimming removed 2 bases at V and 8 bases at J, with 18 bases between. The CDR3 region is CASSLSGNRPSGELFF. CDR3 DNA sequence: TGTGCCAGCAGTTTAAGTGGCAACAGACCTTCGGGGGAGCTGTTTTTT.

The chain couples TRBV27 to TRBJ2-2, with a tentative D call TRBD1 (6 bases). V lost 3 bases and J 7 bases, leaving 9 bases between the germline ends. The CDR3 has 13 residues. The germline CDR1 and CDR2 sequences are MNHEY and SMNVEV (reference sequence). CDR3: CASSFPRGGELFF. DNA for the CDR3: TGTGCCAGCAGTTTCCCCAGGGGCGGGGAGCTGTTTTTT.

The rearrangement uses TRBV7-2 and TRBJ2-7; possible D gene TRBD1, 5 bases. V lost 3 bases, J lost 3 bases, and 12 bases lay in between. The germline gives CDR1 SGHTA, CDR2 FQGNSA. CDR3 size: 14 residues. CDR3 in DNA: TGTGCCAGCAGCTTGTTGGGGCAGGACTACGAGCAGTACTTC. This codes for CASSLLGQDYEQYF.

The rearrangement joins TRBV5-5 to TRBJ2-7; D is perhaps TRBD1 or TRBD2 (6 bases each). Trimming stripped 2 bases from V and 4 bases from J, with 16 bases between. Germline loops: CDR1 SGHKS, CDR2 YYEKEE (reference sequence). The CDR3 consists of 15 residues. The CDR3 DNA reads as TGTGCCAGCAGCTTTATTGTTACAGGGAGGTACGAGCAGTACTTC. Its protein is CASSFIVTGRYEQYF.

This chain links TRBV20-1 with TRBJ2-7; 9 bases match TRBD1. The germline CDR1 and CDR2 sequences are DFQATT and SNEGSKA (reference sequence). J was trimmed by 3 bases and V by 3 bases; bases with no gene match: 9. This CDR3 is 15 amino acids long. The CDR3 DNA reads as TGCAGTGCTAGTCTCCCGGGACAGGGAGGCTACGAGCAGTACTTC. Protein product: CSASLPGQGGYEQYF.

This sequence joins TRBV27 and TRBJ1-2, with D hard to call. Germline lookup yields CDR1 MNHEY and CDR2 SMNVEV (reference sequence). CDR3 length: 14 amino acids. V shed 3 bases and J shed 4 bases, with 12 bases lying between them. CDR3 nucleotides: TGTGCCAGCAGTTTTGAGGGTTACGGCTATGGCTACACCTTC. Translating gives CASSFEGYGYGYTF.

The CDR3 is CASSTFAGAKNIQYF. In nucleotides, the CDR3 is TGTGCCAGCAGCACATTTGCAGGGGCCAAAAACATTCAGTACTTC. The chain has TRBV11-2 and TRBJ2-4, with D maybe TRBD1 (5 bases). V was trimmed by 5 bases and J by 1 base, leaving 12 bases between them. The CDR3 totals 15 residues. Germline V gives CDR1 SGHAT, CDR2 FQNNGV.

This clone was detected once. The CDR3 DNA sequence: TGCGCCAGCAGCTTAGTGGAGCGGGAGGGCCTTGAGCAGTTCTTC. Its translation: CASSLVEREGLEQFF. V usage is TRBV5-1 and J usage is TRBJ2-1; 10 nucleotides line up with TRBD2. Trimming cost V 2 bases and J 9 bases; bases outside gene matches: 8. Germline V gives CDR1 SGHRS, CDR2 YFSETQ. The CDR3 spans 15 residues.

The V call is TRBV7-3, the J call TRBJ2-2; D gene uncertain. V gave up 0 bases and J gave up 6 bases, with 11 bases separating them. Germline CDR1 and CDR2: SGHTA and FQGTGA. The CDR3 has 15 amino acids. The CDR3 reads CASSLTSFLAGELFF. The CDR3 DNA sequence: TGTGCCAGCAGCTTAACCAGCTTTTTGGCCGGGGAGCTGTTTTTT.

This chain connects TRBV7-8 to TRBJ2-7; 7 nucleotides align to TRBD2. The germline CDR1 and CDR2 sequences are SGHVS and FQNEAQ. The J segment lost 2 bases and the V segment lost 3 bases, leaving 4 bases of the junction unmatched. The CDR3 contains 14 residues. CDR3 sequence: CASSFTSGAYEQYF. In DNA, the CDR3 is TGTGCCAGCAGCTTCACCAGCGGGGCCTACGAGCAGTACTTC.